This T cell receptor beta chain was sequenced during a study of radiotherapy plus CTLA-4 blockade in lung cancer. This clone occurred a few times. Here immunoSEQ multiplex PCR was the method, and the copy in TCRdb shows in-frame clones only, minus some. The sample has approximately 77,000 clones; about 84% are singletons. J gave up 3 bases and V 6 bases, and 8 bases lay outside the gene matches. Per germline, CDR1 MNHEY and CDR2 SVGAGI. This CDR3 has 14 amino acids. The sample here was peripheral blood, taken from a patient treated with radiotherapy plus ipilimumab. The genes are TRBV6-5 and TRBJ2-7; 7 bases agree with TRBD1. This TCR was recovered from a human donor with non-small cell lung cancer who had stable disease on radiotherapy plus ipilimumab. The CDR3 DNA follows: TGTGCCAGCAGACCACCGGGACAGAACTACGAGCAGTACTTC. Translated, it gives CASRPPGQNYEQYF.